These 5 T cell receptor beta chains were all obtained from the same sample, sequenced in a study of Ad26.COV2.S vaccination and SARS-CoV-2 variants. Produced via immunoSEQ multiplex PCR; TCRdb's table is partial and in-frame only. The sample lists around 300,000 clones; around nine tenths were seen once. The sample's treatment: around 19 received Ad26.COV2.S at low or high dose, single or two shots; 5 received placebo; per-sample allocation not given. Sampling was done on day 63 after the first vaccine or placebo injection. The sequencing used peripheral blood, collected in a trial of Ad26.COV2.S vaccine versus placebo. The receptor source for this set is a person aged 18-60 years who received the Ad26.COV2.S COVID-19 vaccine or a placebo.

Notes on this clone: Other DNA sequences in this specimen translate into the identical CDR3. The V call is TRBV28, the J call TRBJ2-7; D unclear. Germline V gene sequence: CDR1 MDHEN, CDR2 SYDVKM. This CDR3 comprises 14 residues. Trimming stripped 2 bases from V and 0 bases from J, with 8 bases between. The CDR3 spells CASSLVGSSYEQYF. CDR3 coding DNA: TGTGCCAGCAGTTTAGTGGGTAGCTCCTACGAGCAGTACTTC.

This clone was counted only a few times. This rearrangement joins TRBV7-2 to TRBJ1-6; TRBD1 is a possible D gene (5 bases). V lost 1 base to trimming and J lost 7 bases, with 11 bases between them. Germline CDR1 and CDR2: SGHTA and FQGNSA. This CDR3 contains 15 residues. CDR3 sequence reads: CASSLVQGGNSPLHF. CDR3 nucleotides: TGTGCCAGCAGCTTAGTGCAGGGTGGCAATTCACCCCTCCACTTT.

The rearrangement joins TRBV3-1 (or the pseudogene TRBV3-2) to TRBJ2-1, with TRBD2 identical over 8 bases. In germline, CDR1 is LGHDT, CDR2 YNNKEL (reference sequence). This CDR3 has 16 amino acids. Losses at the gene ends were 2 bases for V and 4 bases for J; bases not matched to a gene: 7. The DNA for the CDR3 is TGTGCCAGCAGCCAAATTGCGGGGGGACTTTACAATGAGCAGTTCTTC. Protein sequence: CASSQIAGGLYNEQFF.

This chain's CDR3 is CASSLTSGVSETQYF. CDR3 in DNA: TGTGCCAGTAGCCTAACTAGCGGAGTCTCAGAGACCCAGTACTTC. The V call is TRBV19, the J call TRBJ2-5; 8 bases match TRBD2. The V gene's germline CDR1 is LNHDA and CDR2 SQIVND (reference sequence). This CDR3 is 15 amino acids long. V lost 6 bases and J lost 4; bases outside the gene matches: 10.

This rearrangement joins TRBV7-9 to TRBJ2-7; D is perhaps TRBD1 (5 bases). The CDR3 is 16 amino acids. V dropped 5 bases and J dropped 0 bases, with 17 bases sitting between them. CDR1 is SEHNR, CDR2 FQNEAQ, per germline (reference sequence). This CDR3 reads CASSPRDRPDSYEQYF. The DNA of the CDR3 is TGTGCCAGCAGCCCCAGGGATCGTCCGGACTCCTACGAGCAGTACTTC.